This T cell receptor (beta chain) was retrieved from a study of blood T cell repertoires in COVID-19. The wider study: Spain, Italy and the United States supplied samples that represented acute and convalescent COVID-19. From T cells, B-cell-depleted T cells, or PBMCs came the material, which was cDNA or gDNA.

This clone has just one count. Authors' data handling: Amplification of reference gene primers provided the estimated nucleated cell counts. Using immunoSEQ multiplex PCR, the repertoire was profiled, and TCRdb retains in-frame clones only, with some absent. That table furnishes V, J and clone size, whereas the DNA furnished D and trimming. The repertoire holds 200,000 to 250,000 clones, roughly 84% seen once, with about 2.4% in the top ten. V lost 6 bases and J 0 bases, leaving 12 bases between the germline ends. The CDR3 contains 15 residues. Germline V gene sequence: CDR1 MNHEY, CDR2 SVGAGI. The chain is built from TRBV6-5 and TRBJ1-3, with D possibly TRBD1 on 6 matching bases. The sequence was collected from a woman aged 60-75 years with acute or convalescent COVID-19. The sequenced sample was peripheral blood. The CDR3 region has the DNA TGTGCCAGCAGACCATGGGACATCTCTGGAAACACCATATATTTT. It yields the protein CASRPWDISGNTIYF.